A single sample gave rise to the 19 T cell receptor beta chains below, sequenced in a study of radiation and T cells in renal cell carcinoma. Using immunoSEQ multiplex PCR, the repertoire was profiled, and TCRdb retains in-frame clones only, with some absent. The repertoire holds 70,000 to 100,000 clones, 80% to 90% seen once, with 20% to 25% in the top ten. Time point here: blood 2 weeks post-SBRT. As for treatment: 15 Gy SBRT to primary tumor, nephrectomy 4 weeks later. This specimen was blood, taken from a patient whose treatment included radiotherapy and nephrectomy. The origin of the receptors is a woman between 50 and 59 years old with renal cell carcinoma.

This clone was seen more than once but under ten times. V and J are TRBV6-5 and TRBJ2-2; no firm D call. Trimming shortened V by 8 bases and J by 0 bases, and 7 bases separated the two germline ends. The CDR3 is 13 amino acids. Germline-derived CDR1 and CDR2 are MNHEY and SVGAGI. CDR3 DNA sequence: TGTGCCAGCTGGGCAGCGAACACCGGGGAGCTGTTTTTT. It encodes CASWAANTGELFF.

The chain's CDR3 is CASSLQGRTQETQYF. The CDR3 nucleotides are TGCGCCAGCAGCTTGCAGGGGCGGACCCAAGAGACCCAGTACTTC. The chain employs TRBV5-1 and TRBJ2-5; tentative D call: TRBD1 (6 bases). Germline assignment: CDR1 SGHRS and CDR2 YFSETQ. Trimming shortened V by 1 base and J by 1 base, and 11 bases separated the two germline ends. The CDR3 extends over 15 amino acids. The complete variable domain, with remaining parts taken from reference TRBV5-1 and TRBJ2-5, reads KAGVTQTPRYLIKTRGQQVTLSCSPISGHRSVSWYQQTPGQGLQFLFEYFSETQRNKGNFPGRFSGRQFSNSRSEMNVSTLELGDSALYLCASSLQGRTQETQYFGPGTRLLVL.

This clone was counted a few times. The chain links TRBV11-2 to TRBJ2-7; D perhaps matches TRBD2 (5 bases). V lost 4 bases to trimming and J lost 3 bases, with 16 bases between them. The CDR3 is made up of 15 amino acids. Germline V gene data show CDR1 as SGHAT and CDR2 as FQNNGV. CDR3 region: CASSSTRGKNYEQYF. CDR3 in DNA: TGTGCCAGCAGCTCGACCCGGGGTAAGAACTACGAGCAGTACTTC.

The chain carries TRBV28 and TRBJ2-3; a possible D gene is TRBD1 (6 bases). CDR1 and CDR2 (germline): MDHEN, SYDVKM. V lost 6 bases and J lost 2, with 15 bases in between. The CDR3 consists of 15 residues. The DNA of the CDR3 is TGTGCCAGCAGCCCTCCGACAGGCCTCACAGATACGCAGTATTTT. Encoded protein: CASSPPTGLTDTQYF. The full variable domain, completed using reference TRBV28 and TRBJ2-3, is DVKVTQSSRYLVKRTGEKVFLECVQDMDHENMFWYRQDPGLGLRLIYFSYDVKMKEKGDIPEGYSVSREKKERFSLILESASTNQTSMYLCASSPPTGLTDTQYFGPGTRLTVL.

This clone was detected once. DNA of the CDR3: TGTGCCAGCAGCACGGGACCGAAAGGCACCCAGTACTTC. Protein sequence: CASSTGPKGTQYF. The V gene is TRBV7-3, the J gene TRBJ2-5; the D call may be TRBD1 or TRBD2 (5 bases each). CDR3 length equals 13 residues. Germline V gene lookup returns CDR1 SGHTA and CDR2 FQGTGA. Trimming took 5 bases from V and 8 from J, leaving 15 bases between them.

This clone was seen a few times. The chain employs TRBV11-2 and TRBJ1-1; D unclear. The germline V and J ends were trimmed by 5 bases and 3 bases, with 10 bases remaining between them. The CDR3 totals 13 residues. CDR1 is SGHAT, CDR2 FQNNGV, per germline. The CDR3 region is CASSSRRDTEAFF. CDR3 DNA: TGTGCCAGCAGCAGTCGTAGGGACACTGAAGCTTTCTTT.

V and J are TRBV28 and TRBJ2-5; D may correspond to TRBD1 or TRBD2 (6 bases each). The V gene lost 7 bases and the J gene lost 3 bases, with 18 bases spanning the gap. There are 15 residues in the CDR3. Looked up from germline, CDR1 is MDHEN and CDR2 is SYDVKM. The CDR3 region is CASTEGPGEEETQYF. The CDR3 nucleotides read TGTGCCAGCACCGAGGGCCCAGGGGAGGAAGAGACCCAGTACTTC. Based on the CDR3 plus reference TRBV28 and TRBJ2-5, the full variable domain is DVKVTQSSRYLVKRTGEKVFLECVQDMDHENMFWYRQDPGLGLRLIYFSYDVKMKEKGDIPEGYSVSREKKERFSLILESASTNQTSMYLCASTEGPGEEETQYFGPGTRLLVL.

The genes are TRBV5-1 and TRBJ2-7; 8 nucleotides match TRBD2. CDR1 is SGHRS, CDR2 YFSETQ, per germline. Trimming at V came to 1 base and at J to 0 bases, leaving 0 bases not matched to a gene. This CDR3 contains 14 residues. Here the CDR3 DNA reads TGCGCCAGCAGCTTGACTAGCGGCTCCTACGAGCAGTACTTC. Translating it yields CASSLTSGSYEQYF. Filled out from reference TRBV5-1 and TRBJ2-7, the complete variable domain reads KAGVTQTPRYLIKTRGQQVTLSCSPISGHRSVSWYQQTPGQGLQFLFEYFSETQRNKGNFPGRFSGRQFSNSRSEMNVSTLELGDSALYLCASSLTSGSYEQYFGPGTRLTVT.

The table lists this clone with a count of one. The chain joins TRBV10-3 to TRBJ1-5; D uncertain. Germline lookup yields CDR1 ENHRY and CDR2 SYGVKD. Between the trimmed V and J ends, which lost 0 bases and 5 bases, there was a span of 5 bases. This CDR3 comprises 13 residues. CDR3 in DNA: TGTGCCATCAGTGAGTCTCGGGATCAGCCCCAGCATTTT. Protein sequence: CAISESRDQPQHF.

The CDR3 nucleotides are TGTGCCAGCAGACGGGGACTAGCGGGAGTTCAAGAGACCCAGTACTTC. Amino acids: CASRRGLAGVQETQYF. The chain links TRBV7-2 to TRBJ2-5, with 14 nucleotides matching TRBD2. In germline, CDR1 is SGHTA, CDR2 FQGNSA. The CDR3 consists of 16 residues. V was clipped by 6 bases and J by 2 bases; unmatched bases: 5.

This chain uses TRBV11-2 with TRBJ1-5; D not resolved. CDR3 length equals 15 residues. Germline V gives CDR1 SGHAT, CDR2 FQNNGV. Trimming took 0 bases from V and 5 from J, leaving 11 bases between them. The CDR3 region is CASSLDRATHQPQHF. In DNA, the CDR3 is TGTGCCAGCAGCTTAGATCGGGCCACCCATCAGCCCCAGCATTTT.

In DNA form, the CDR3 reads TGTGCCAGCAGCCCCGTGCGGGGAGGGTTAGAGGAAAAACTGTTTTTT. It translates to CASSPVRGGLEEKLFF. The chain is built from TRBV6-6 and TRBJ1-4; the D is unclear. The germline V and J ends were trimmed by 6 bases and 8 bases, with 22 bases remaining between them. This CDR3 region has 16 residues. The V gene's germline CDR1 is MNHNY and CDR2 SVGAGI (reference sequence).

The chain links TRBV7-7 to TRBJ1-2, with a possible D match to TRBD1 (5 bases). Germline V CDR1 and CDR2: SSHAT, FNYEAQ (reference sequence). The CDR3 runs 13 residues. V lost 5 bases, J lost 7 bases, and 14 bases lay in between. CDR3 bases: TGTGCCAGCAGCAGCCCCACGGGGGGTGGCTACACCTTC. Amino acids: CASSSPTGGGYTF.

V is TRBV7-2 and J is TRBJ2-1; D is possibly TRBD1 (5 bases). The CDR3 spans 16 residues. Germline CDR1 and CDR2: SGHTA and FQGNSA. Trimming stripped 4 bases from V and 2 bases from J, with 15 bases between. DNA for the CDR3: TGTGCCAGCAGCTCACCGAAGGGGCAGGCCTACAATGAGCAGTTCTTC. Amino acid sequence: CASSSPKGQAYNEQFF.

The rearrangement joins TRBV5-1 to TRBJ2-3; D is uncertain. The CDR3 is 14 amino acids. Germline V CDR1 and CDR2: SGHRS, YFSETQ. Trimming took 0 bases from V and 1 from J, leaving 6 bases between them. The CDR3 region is CASSLVVGTDTQYF. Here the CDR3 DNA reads TGCGCCAGCAGCTTGGTTGTCGGCACAGATACGCAGTATTTT.

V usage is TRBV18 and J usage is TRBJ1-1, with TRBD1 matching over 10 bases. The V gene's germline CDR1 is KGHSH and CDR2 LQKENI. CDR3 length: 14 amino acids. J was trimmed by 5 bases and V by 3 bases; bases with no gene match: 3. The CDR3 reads CASSPGTGETEAFF. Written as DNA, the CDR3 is TGTGCCAGCTCACCGGGGACAGGGGAAACTGAAGCTTTCTTT.

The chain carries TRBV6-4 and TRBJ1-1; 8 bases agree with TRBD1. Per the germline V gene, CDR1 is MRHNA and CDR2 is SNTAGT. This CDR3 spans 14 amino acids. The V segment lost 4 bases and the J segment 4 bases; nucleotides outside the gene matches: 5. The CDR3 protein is CASSVETGGTEAFF. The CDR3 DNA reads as TGTGCCAGCAGTGTTGAAACAGGGGGCACTGAAGCTTTCTTT.

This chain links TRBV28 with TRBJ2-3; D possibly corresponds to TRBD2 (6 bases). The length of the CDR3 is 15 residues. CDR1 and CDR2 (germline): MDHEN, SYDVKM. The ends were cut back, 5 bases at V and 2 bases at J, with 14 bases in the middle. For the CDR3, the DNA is TGTGCCAGCAGTCCCGTCAGCGGGCTCACAGATACGCAGTATTTT. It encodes CASSPVSGLTDTQYF.

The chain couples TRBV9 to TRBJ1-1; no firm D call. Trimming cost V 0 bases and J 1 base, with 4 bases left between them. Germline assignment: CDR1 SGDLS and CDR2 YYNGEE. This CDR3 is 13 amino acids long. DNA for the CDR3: TGTGCCAGCAGCGTAGAACCGAACACTGAAGCTTTCTTT. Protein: CASSVEPNTEAFF.